Given below is one T cell receptor beta chain in context. Its target antigen remains unknown. One base away there is no much larger clone; base qualities are not given. The protocol used for the library was 5' RACE. The sequencing machine was an Illumina HiSeq 2500. The second PCR ran for about 6 to 11 cycles and used a J-beta primer mix along with a sample-barcoded 5' primer. A template-switch 5' adaptor carrying 12 random nucleotides introduced a unique molecular identifier onto each TCR beta cDNA molecule. At least 2.5 million CDR3-containing paired-end reads were obtained from each sample. All of the RNA was converted into first-strand cDNA using the Mint cDNA synthesis kit, with a TRBC-specific oligonucleotide serving as the primer. Following uracil-DNA glycosylase treatment, a first 18-cycle PCR with universal primers M1SS and BC2_uni_R was performed on all cDNA. Regarding the original processing steps: For normalization, 1 million high-quality reads, each with a distinct molecular identifier, were randomly selected from each sample. Instead of being binned into consensus sequences, reads with shared molecular identifiers were discarded. CDR3 identification, clonotype clustering and error correction used MiTCR with a Q25 quality threshold and the strictest error-elimination algorithm. A nonparametric unseen species model with Euler transformation was used to estimate a lower bound on total TCR beta diversity. Using fastp at Q25 and MiXCR, TCRdb reprocessed the public reads and kept productive beta chains. Each entry is one CDR3 protein sequence, shown with its most common DNA and genes. It is TCRdb's table, rather than the study itself, that gives the V and J calls and clone size. The sample yields about 1.8 million distinct CDR3 sequences; around half were counted once. The leading ten clones occupy less than 2.5% of the sample.

The source of the sample is a study of blood T cells in healthy people across ages (dated by TCRdb to between 2014 and 2017). As for the study more broadly: In model experiments, roughly one uniquely barcoded TCR beta cDNA molecule per two T cells was captured by template switching. Using deep sequencing normalized with unique cDNA molecular identifiers, the study measured how TCR beta repertoire diversity changes with age. The donors were divided into four age groups: young (average approximately 16 years), middle-aged (around 41), aged (under 70) and long-lived (approximately 74). To avoid experimental bias, donors of different ages were distributed randomly across sequencing lanes. For two donors (one aged 18 to 30 and one aged 80 or older), the study analyzed two additional independent replicas of 1 million unique cDNA reads from the same blood draw.

What the study reported, not specific to this receptor: Donor CMV infection status was unknown, potentially confounding age-related changes in expanded clonotypes. Bulk unsorted PBMC profiling prevented conclusive comparison of naive and antigen-experienced compartments. There was a strong correlation between observed TCR beta diversity and the percentage of naive T cells measured by flow cytometry. As age increased, observed TCR beta diversity per million T cells dropped in a roughly linear way, and a significant reduction was already evident by age around 41. Compared with the aged group, more naive CD4+ T cells, fewer expanded clones and increased TCR diversity were shown by the long-lived group, suggesting age selection. Total diversity estimates from one million sequenced T cells were considered lower bounds and underestimates.

The roughly 39 donors, aged about 6 to 90 years, were systemically healthy Caucasian individuals from Russia. Ten milliliters of peripheral blood were drawn from each donor into EDTA-treated Vacutainer tubes. Ficoll-Paque density-gradient centrifugation was used to isolate PBMCs, with at least 7 million per sample. Total RNA, at least 5 micrograms per sample, was extracted from PBMCs with Trizol reagent. For every donor, flow cytometry on a PBMC aliquot measured the percentage of naive CD45RAhigh/CD27high T cells. The sequencing input was blood. The receptor was derived from a woman in her 40s in good health.

The CDR3 here reads CASSGTVVTGANVLTF. The DNA sequence is given as TGCGCCAGCAGCGGGACCGTGGTCACTGGGGCCAACGTCCTGACTTTC. This sequence uses TRBV5-1 and TRBJ2-6; the D gene is possibly TRBD1 or TRBD2, with 5 bases matching each. From a lookup of the germline V gene, CDR1 and CDR2 are SGHRS and YFSETQ. V is cut by 4 bases and J by 2 bases, and the space between the germline ends is 13 bases. Reading from cysteine to phenylalanine, the CDR3 counts 16 amino acids. The entry retains the CDR3 DNA only, 48 bases that are in frame from base 1.